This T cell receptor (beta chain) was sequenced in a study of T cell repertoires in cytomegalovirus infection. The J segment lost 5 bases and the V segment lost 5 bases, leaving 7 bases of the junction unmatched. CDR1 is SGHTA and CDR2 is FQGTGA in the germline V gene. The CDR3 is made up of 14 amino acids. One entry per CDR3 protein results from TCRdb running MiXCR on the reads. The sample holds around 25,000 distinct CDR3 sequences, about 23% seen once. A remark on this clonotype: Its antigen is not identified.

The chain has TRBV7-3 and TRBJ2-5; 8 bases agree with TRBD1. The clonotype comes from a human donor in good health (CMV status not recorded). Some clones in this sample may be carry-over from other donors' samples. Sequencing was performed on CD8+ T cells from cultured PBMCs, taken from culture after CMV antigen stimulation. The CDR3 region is CASSLTGTGETQYF. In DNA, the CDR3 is TGTGCCAGCAGCCTTACCGGGACAGGCGAGACCCAGTACTTC.